This TCR beta chain originates from a study of blood T cells in healthy people across ages. At the level of the study: The template switching approach captured approximately one barcoded beta molecule for every two T cells. Study-wide results and limits: Diversity estimated from one million T cells was considered an underestimate.

The authors extracted at least 5 micrograms of total RNA per sample. CDR1 is MGHRA, CDR2 YSYEKL, per germline. The CDR3 covers 17 residues. For the second PCR, which ran for about 6 to 11 cycles, a sample-barcoded 5' primer and a J-beta primer mix were used. One entry per CDR3 protein results from TCRdb running MiXCR on the 5' RACE reads. The data contain around 1,800,000 distinct CDR3 sequences, 39% of them singletons. This clonotype was seen only once. Its antigen is unknown. One junction end does not reproduce the germline sequence, and a read error may be involved. The chain couples TRBV4-1 to TRBJ1-3; D is uncertain. The sequence was collected from a human donor in good health. The sequenced sample consisted of blood. The CDR3 here is CASSPSEPVRSGNTVYF. The CDR3 nucleotides are TGCGCCAGCAGCCCCAGTGAACCCGTACGCTCTGGAAACACCGTATATTTT.